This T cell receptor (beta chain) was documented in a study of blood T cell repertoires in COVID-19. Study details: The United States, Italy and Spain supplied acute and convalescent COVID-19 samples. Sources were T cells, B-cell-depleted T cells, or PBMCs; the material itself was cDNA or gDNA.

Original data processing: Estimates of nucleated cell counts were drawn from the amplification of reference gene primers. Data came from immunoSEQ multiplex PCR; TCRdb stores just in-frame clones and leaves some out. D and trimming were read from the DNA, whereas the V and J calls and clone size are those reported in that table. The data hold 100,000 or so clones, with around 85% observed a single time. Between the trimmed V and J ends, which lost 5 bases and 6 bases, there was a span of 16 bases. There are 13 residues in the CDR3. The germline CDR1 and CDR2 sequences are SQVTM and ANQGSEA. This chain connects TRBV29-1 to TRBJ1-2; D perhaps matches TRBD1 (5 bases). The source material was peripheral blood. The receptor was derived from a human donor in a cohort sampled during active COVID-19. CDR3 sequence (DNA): TGCAGCGTTCCCTCCCGGGGGTGGGATGGCTACACCTTC. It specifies CSVPSRGWDGYTF.